This T cell receptor (beta chain) was sequenced in a study of T cell changes during pregnancy in multiple sclerosis. Clones were sequenced by immunoSEQ multiplex PCR, and TCRdb holds only the in-frame ones, with some missing. This sample has over 55,000 clones, with around 92% found just once. This CDR3 is 13 amino acids long. The V gene's germline CDR1 is SQVTM and CDR2 ANQGSEA. The V gene lost 1 base and the J gene lost 8 bases, with 12 bases spanning the gap. Specimen: peripheral blood, collected in the first trimester of pregnancy. The source of this sequence is a female donor with multiple sclerosis, enrolled in a pregnancy study. This chain links TRBV29-1 with TRBJ1-3; D call uncertain. The CDR3: CSVEGLREDTIYF. CDR3 sequence (DNA): TGCAGCGTTGAAGGACTGAGGGAGGACACCATATATTTT.